In this sample, the clone carrying this T cell receptor (beta chain) turned up a few times. The antigen remains unidentified. Time point reported: persistent/refractory GD, antithyroid drugs over 5 years with positive TRAb. Extracted RNA from PBMCs served as the source of the TCR library. This entry belongs to a study of regulatory T cells in long-lasting Graves disease. Study details: Persistent cases took antithyroid drugs over 5 years and stayed TSH receptor antibody positive.

Study results and caveats: Persistent disease exhibited a predilection for TRBV28, TRBJ1-2 and TRBJ2-5. Newly diagnosed patients shared 1,000 or so public clonotypes; persistent patients shared a few thousand. Reduced TCR diversity was observed in persistent Graves' patients versus newly diagnosed patients.

From germline, CDR1 is SGHNT and CDR2 YYREEE (reference sequence). Trimming removed 0 bases at V and 4 bases at J, with 13 bases between. This CDR3 spans 15 amino acids. Library construction for TCR beta used iRepertoire HTBI primers and Arm-PCR of CDR3 regions. TCRdb processed the multiplex PCR reads anew with MiXCR; each CDR3 protein has one entry. This sample has approximately 350,000 distinct CDR3 sequences; roughly 20% occur once, and the top ten carry approximately 27%. The receptor was derived from a middle-aged woman with Graves disease. The rearrangement joins TRBV5-4 to TRBJ1-2; a weak D match, TRBD1 (6 bases). Sequenced here: peripheral blood mononuclear cells (PBMCs), sampled when the disease was refractory, from a patient treated with antithyroid drugs. The CDR3 DNA sequence: TGTGCCAGCAGCTTGGAGGCAGGGACAACCTATGGCTACACCTTC. This encodes CASSLEAGTTYGYTF.